This T cell receptor (beta chain) was identified in a study of T-cell reconstitution after alpha-beta-depleted transplantation in children. Trimming stripped 3 bases from V and 2 bases from J, with 11 bases between. Germline CDR1 is LNHDA and CDR2 is SQIVND (reference sequence). The CDR3 totals 15 residues. The TCRbeta library was prepared with unique molecular identifiers. Each CDR3 protein is one row after TCRdb ran MiXCR on the PCR reads. The sample consists of hundreds of thousands of distinct CDR3 sequences, about 15% of them appearing once. The source was PBMCs from the stem cell graft donor, collected from the stem cell graft. This chain connects TRBV19 to TRBJ1-5; D is possibly TRBD1 (6 bases). This receptor was taken from a human donor who donated a stem cell graft to a child with acute myeloid leukemia. This chain's CDR3 is CASSIQGSGNQPQHF. The CDR3 DNA sequence: TGTGCCAGTAGTATTCAGGGGAGTGGCAATCAGCCCCAGCATTTT.